This T cell receptor (beta chain) was documented in a study of esophageal squamous cell carcinoma under preoperative chemotherapy (dated by TCRdb to 2016 to 2018). Context from the whole study: The study profiled TCR repertoires of both peripheral blood T cells and tumor-infiltrating lymphocytes. Repertoires from samples collected before paclitaxel-nedaplatin therapy were compared with repertoires from samples collected after the therapy. Five or six patients with primary esophageal squamous cell carcinoma were included in the cohort. The effects of paclitaxel-nedaplatin chemotherapy on T-cell receptor repertoires in patients with esophageal squamous cell carcinoma were assessed.

The study at large found these results: The analysis included only a handful of patients with esophageal squamous cell carcinoma, making the cohort small. Post-treatment tumor-infiltrating lymphocytes appeared partly derived from peripheral T cells migrating into the tumor, not solely from local clonal changes. Clonotype frequencies shifted immediately and substantially under paclitaxel-nedaplatin therapy, and abundant clones were more likely to contract than to amplify. A significant increase in TCR diversity was observed in peripheral T cells after chemotherapy, whereas no such increase was observed in tumor-infiltrating lymphocytes.

The library relied on PCR. Sequencing instrument: HiSeq X Ten. TCR repertoires were characterized by high-throughput sequencing. TCRdb reprocessed the public reads (quality trimming at Q25 with fastp, clone calling with MiXCR) and kept in-frame beta chains. Every entry covers one CDR3 protein and lists the most common genes and DNA from its rows. The sample table contains about 12,000 distinct CDR3 sequences; only one count was recorded for 45% to 55% of them. The ten largest clones capture over 15% of the sample. Spanning cysteine to phenylalanine, the CDR3 consists of 16 amino acids. Only the CDR3 portion is preserved as DNA: 48 bases, with reading frame beginning at the first base. Reading the germline V gene gives CDR1 LGHNT and CDR2 FRNRAP. V loses 5 bases at its end and J loses 6 bases; junction bases beyond the gene matches: 8. The time point label for this specimen denotes: before preoperative PTX-NDP chemotherapy. Paclitaxel-nedaplatin was administered to patients as preoperative chemotherapy before surgery.

This clonotype appeared a few times. Which antigen it targets is not known. No clone much larger than this one lies a single base away; base qualities are absent. Specimen collection occurred from a patient given preoperative chemotherapy. The TCR comes from a human donor with esophageal squamous cell carcinoma. The donor label of this sample is uncertain. Recombination joined TRBV12-5 with TRBJ1-6; 9 nucleotides in the junction match TRBD1. The CDR3 region: CASGIGRGQGNSPLHF. DNA sequence: TGTGCTAGTGGTATAGGTAGGGGACAGGGTAATTCACCCCTCCACTTT. The full variable domain, with segments outside the CDR3 supplied by the reference TRBV12-5 and TRBJ1-6 proteins, appears as DARVTQTPRHKVTEMGQEVTMRCQPILGHNTVFWYRQTMMQGLELLAYFRNRAPLDDSGMPKDRFSAEMPDATLATLKIQPSEPRDSAVYFCASGIGRGQGNSPLHFGNGTRLTVT.